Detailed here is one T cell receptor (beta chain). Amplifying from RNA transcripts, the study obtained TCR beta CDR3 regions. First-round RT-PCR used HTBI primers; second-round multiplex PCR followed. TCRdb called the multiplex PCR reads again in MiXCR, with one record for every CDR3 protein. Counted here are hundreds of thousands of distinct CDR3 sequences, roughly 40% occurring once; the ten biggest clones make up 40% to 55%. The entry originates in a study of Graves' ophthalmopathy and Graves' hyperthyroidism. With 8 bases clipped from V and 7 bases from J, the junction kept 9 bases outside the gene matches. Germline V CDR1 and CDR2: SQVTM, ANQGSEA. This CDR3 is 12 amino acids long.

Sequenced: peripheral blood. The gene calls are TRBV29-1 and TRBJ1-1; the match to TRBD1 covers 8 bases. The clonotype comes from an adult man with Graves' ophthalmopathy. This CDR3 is CSMKGQAFEAFF. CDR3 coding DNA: TGCAGCATGAAGGGACAGGCTTTTGAAGCTTTCTTT.